This TCR beta chain was found in a study of technical replicates of blood from a handful of donors. Some clones are missing from TCRdb's copy, which holds only in-frame ones; the method was immunoSEQ multiplex PCR. Of approximately 76,000 clones in the sample, 90% to 95% were seen once. V was cut by 8 bases and J by 2 bases, with 12 bases left in between. The CDR3 is 13 amino acids. CDR1 and CDR2 (germline): MNHEY, SVGAGI. The chain uses TRBV6-5 and TRBJ1-2, with D possibly TRBD1 on 5 matching bases. Sequencing used T cells isolated from PBMCs. The origin of this receptor is a human donor in good health. This CDR3 reads CASHDSYNYGYTF. The CDR3 DNA follows: TGTGCCAGCCATGACAGCTACAACTATGGCTACACCTTC.